These 18 T cell receptor beta chains share one sample of origin, sequenced in a study of blood T cells in healthy people across ages. For the second PCR, which ran for roughly 7 to 11 cycles, a sample-barcoded 5' primer and a J-beta primer mix were used. TCRdb redid the calling of the 5' RACE reads with MiXCR, one entry per CDR3 protein. The table shows some 760,000 distinct CDR3 sequences, with roughly 25% occurring only once. The same sample was also used in a study of T cells of mothers and their children.

The sample comprised blood. These receptors all come from a boy between 5 and 17 years old in good health.

This clonotype was counted a few times. V gene TRBV11-2 combines with J gene TRBJ1-2, with 7 bases lining up with TRBD1. The germline V gene encodes CDR1 SGHAT and CDR2 FQNNGV. The CDR3 extends over 14 amino acids. V trimming: 1 base; J trimming: 3 bases; junction bases outside the gene matches: 2. The CDR3 region is CASSLGQGYYGYTF. The CDR3 DNA sequence: TGTGCCAGCAGCTTAGGACAGGGATACTATGGCTACACCTTC.

In its sample, this clonotype was seen a few times. The genes are TRBV5-1 and TRBJ2-7; no firm D call. Per germline, CDR1 SGHRS and CDR2 YFSETQ. V was shortened by 5 bases and J by 0 bases, with 12 bases between the two germline ends. CDR3 length equals 14 residues. The CDR3 region has the DNA TGCGCCAGCAGAAGTATGGCGGACTCCTACGAGCAGTACTTC. It codes for CASRSMADSYEQYF.

This clonotype has a handful of counts. J is TRBJ2-5 and V is TRBV18; D call uncertain. Matching the DNA end better, TRBJ2-7 makes the J call doubtful. In germline, CDR1 is KGHSH, CDR2 LQKENI. The CDR3 is made up of 12 amino acids. CDR3 residues: CASSLPPYEQYF. CDR3 bases: TGTGCCAGCTCCCTGCCCCCCTACGAGCAGTACTTC.

This clonotype was found a few times. The chain carries TRBV10-3 and TRBJ1-3; D is possibly TRBD1 (6 bases). Germline-derived CDR1 and CDR2 are ENHRY and SYGVKD. The CDR3 loop spans 15 amino acids. V gave up 0 bases and J gave up 3 bases, with 9 bases separating them. CDR3 sequence (DNA): TGTGCCATCAGTGAGTCGTGGGGGCTTGGAAACACCATATATTTT. It encodes CAISESWGLGNTIYF.

The chain employs TRBV14 and TRBJ2-1; D uncertain. From germline, CDR1 is SGHDN and CDR2 FVKESK. V shed 4 bases and J shed 11 bases, with 15 bases lying between them. CDR3 length: 13 amino acids. The CDR3 DNA reads TGTGCCAGCAGCCGCCCTAACGACCCGAAGCAGTTCTTC. Amino acids: CASSRPNDPKQFF. The full variable domain, in which reference TRBV14 and TRBJ2-1 provide the parts outside the CDR3, is EAGVTQFPSHSVIEKGQTVTLRCDPISGHDNLYWYRRVMGKEIKFLLHFVKESKQDESGMPNNRFLAERTGGTYSTLKVQPAELEDSGVYFCASSRPNDPKQFFGPGTRLTVL.

The chain has TRBV28 and TRBJ2-5; possibly TRBD2 for D (5 bases). The end of the DNA aligns better with TRBJ2-7, so the J call may be wrong. Germline V gives CDR1 MDHEN, CDR2 SYDVKM. This CDR3 spans 16 amino acids. CDR3 protein: CASSLRGIGSSYEQYF. CDR3 bases: TGTGCCAGCAGTTTACGAGGGATTGGGAGCTCCTACGAGCAGTACTTC.

The CDR3 DNA follows: TGTGCCAGCAGCGTGTTAGGGTACTTGCAAGAGACCCAGTACTTC. Amino acid sequence: CASSVLGYLQETQYF. This sequence joins TRBV9 and TRBJ2-5; D is unresolved. Per the germline V gene, CDR1 is SGDLS and CDR2 is YYNGEE. V was cut by 2 bases and J by 2 bases, with 13 bases left in between. The CDR3 totals 15 residues.

In this sample, this clonotype turned up a few times. The CDR3 does not end in the conserved phenylalanine or tryptophan, so this is likely a read error. This sequence joins TRBV29-1 and TRBJ2-1; 11 nucleotides line up with TRBD1. Trimming took 6 bases from V and 3 from J; bases not matched to a gene: 13. The CDR3 is made up of 17 amino acids. The V gene's germline CDR1 is SQVTM and CDR2 ANQGSEA. The CDR3 DNA reads TGCAGCGTGCCCGCCCGATCGGGGACAGGGGGCTACAATGAGCAGTTCCTC. The encoded protein is CSVPARSGTGGYNEQFL.

This chain connects TRBV4-1 to TRBJ2-5; TRBD2 aligns across 8 bases. The DNA matches TRBJ2-1 better at its end, which makes the J call doubtful. Germline loops: CDR1 MGHRA, CDR2 YSYEKL. There are 15 residues in the CDR3. CDR3 loop: CASSPAGGGGDEQFF. The CDR3 nucleotides read TGCGCCAGCAGCCCTGCGGGAGGAGGTGGAGATGAGCAGTTCTTC.

There are a few counts of this clonotype. The V call is TRBV15, the J call TRBJ2-5; 11 bases agree with TRBD2. This CDR3 region has 13 residues. Trimming at V came to 1 base and at J to 13 bases, leaving 5 bases not matched to a gene. Germline lookup yields CDR1 LNHNV and CDR2 YYDKDF (reference sequence). CDR3: CATSRVLAGAMYF. For the CDR3, the DNA is TGTGCCACCAGCAGAGTACTAGCGGGGGCGATGTACTTC.

The V and J genes are TRBV5-1 and TRBJ2-3; perhaps D is TRBD1 or TRBD2 (6 bases each). Germline-derived CDR1 and CDR2 are SGHRS and YFSETQ. The CDR3 is 16 amino acids. The germline V and J ends were trimmed by 4 bases and 2 bases, with 17 bases remaining between them. The CDR3 is CASSTKHGGPTDTQYF. CDR3 in DNA: TGCGCCAGCAGCACGAAACACGGGGGCCCCACAGATACGCAGTATTTT.

V is TRBV6-5 and J is TRBJ1-1; tentative D call: TRBD1 (5 bases). The CDR3 contains 15 residues. Trimming pared 0 bases from V and 3 bases from J, leaving 11 bases between. Germline V gives CDR1 MNHEY, CDR2 SVGAGI. The CDR3 here is CASSYSQGADTEAFF. CDR3 in DNA: TGTGCCAGCAGTTACTCCCAGGGAGCTGACACTGAAGCTTTCTTT.

The chain links TRBV12-3 or TRBV12-4 to TRBJ2-3; D ambiguous. Deletions cut 4 bases from V and 2 bases from J, with 13 bases between. The CDR3 loop spans 15 amino acids. CDR3 amino acids: CASSSGPWDTDTQYF. CDR3 coding DNA: TGTGCCAGCAGTTCCGGGCCCTGGGACACAGATACGCAGTATTTT.

This clonotype has a count of ten or more. The chain is built from TRBV13 and TRBJ2-5; D unclear. CDR1 is PRHDT and CDR2 is FYEKMQ in the germline V gene (reference sequence). Deletions cut 2 bases from V and 5 bases from J, with 6 bases between. The CDR3 runs 12 residues. The CDR3 loop reads CASSLRWETQYF. The CDR3 bases are TGTGCCAGCAGCTTAAGATGGGAGACCCAGTACTTC.

This clonotype came up a few times. The chain employs TRBV9 and TRBJ2-5; 7 bases are shared with TRBD1. The end of the DNA is better explained by TRBJ2-1, so the J call may be wrong. The germline V gene encodes CDR1 SGDLS and CDR2 YYNGEE. This CDR3 contains 15 residues. This CDR3 is CASSVGGGPGNEQFF. As DNA, the CDR3 is TGTGCCAGCAGCGTAGGAGGGGGCCCGGGGAATGAGCAGTTCTTC.

The chain employs TRBV20-1 and TRBJ2-5; D perhaps matches TRBD2 (5 bases). The CDR3 is made up of 14 amino acids. Germline lookup yields CDR1 DFQATT and CDR2 SNEGSKA (reference sequence). V was pared by 4 bases and J by 5 bases, with 17 bases between. The CDR3: CSATGYGDRETQYF. CDR3 coding DNA: TGCAGTGCTACAGGTTACGGGGATAGGGAGACCCAGTACTTC.

The chain carries TRBV28 and TRBJ1-2, with 7 bases lining up with TRBD1. The CDR3 runs 13 residues. V trimming: 10 bases; J trimming: 4 bases; junction bases outside the gene matches: 9. Germline-derived CDR1 and CDR2 are MDHEN and SYDVKM. In DNA form, the CDR3 reads TGTGCCACCTGGACAGGAGCTAGCTATGGCTACACCTTC. Protein sequence: CATWTGASYGYTF.

The chain joins TRBV6-5 to TRBJ2-3; weak D call: TRBD1 (6 bases). The length of the CDR3 is 13 residues. CDR1 MNHEY and CDR2 SVGAGI come from the germline V gene. V dropped 10 bases and J dropped 2 bases, with 13 bases sitting between them. The CDR3 nucleotides are TGTGCCACCAAGGACAGTGTCACAGATACGCAGTATTTT. Translation gives CATKDSVTDTQYF.